Following are 16 T cell receptor beta chains from one sample sequenced in a study of cytomegalovirus exposure and HLA in healthy donors. With 60 Vbeta and 13 Jbeta primers, the PCR was carried out. Sequencing was performed with immunoSEQ multiplex PCR; in TCRdb, only in-frame clones are kept and a portion is missing. Of 150,000 to 200,000 clones listed, approximately 65% are singletons. Sequenced sample: PBMCs. The receptor set was obtained from a man aged 40-49 years in good health and CMV-seronegative.

This clone appeared a few times. The chain recombines TRBV9 with TRBJ1-4; 7 positions agree with TRBD1. V gave up 0 bases and J gave up 1 base; unmatched junction bases: 6. Germline lookup yields CDR1 SGDLS and CDR2 YYNGEE. The CDR3 loop spans 17 amino acids. The CDR3 is CASSVENRGVTNEKLFF. CDR3 coding DNA: TGTGCCAGCAGCGTAGAGAACAGGGGAGTAACTAATGAAAAACTGTTTTTT.

V is TRBV7-9 and J is TRBJ1-2, with TRBD1 as a possible D gene (5 bases). Per germline, CDR1 SEHNR and CDR2 FQNEAQ (reference sequence). The CDR3 runs to 14 residues. V lost 1 base and J lost 6, with 12 bases in between. The CDR3 region has the DNA TGTGCCAGCAGCTTAGTAACAGGCGAGGATGGCTACACCTTC. It is translated as CASSLVTGEDGYTF.

This chain joins TRBV7-3 and TRBJ2-3, with 13 positions matching TRBD2. V shed 5 bases and J 5 bases; nucleotides not matched to a gene: 10. Germline loops: CDR1 SGHTA, CDR2 FQGTGA. The length of the CDR3 is 17 residues. The CDR3 DNA sequence: TGTGCCAGCAGCCAAATTCCACTAGCGGGAGGGCTAGATACGCAGTATTTT. Translating it yields CASSQIPLAGGLDTQYF.

This clone is categorized as medium-sized. The chain carries TRBV9 and TRBJ2-6, with TRBD1 matching 9 bases. The CDR3 runs 18 residues. V dropped 4 bases and J dropped 1; count of bases not matched to a gene: 9. CDR1 and CDR2 (germline): SGDLS, YYNGEE. The CDR3 loop reads CASSTRDRVGSGANVLTF. The CDR3, as DNA: TGTGCCAGCAGCACGAGGGACAGGGTAGGGTCTGGGGCCAACGTCCTGACTTTC.

The chain's CDR3 is CASSIEQGGPEAFF. The CDR3 bases are TGTGCCAGTAGTATAGAACAGGGGGGACCTGAAGCTTTCTTT. V usage is TRBV19 and J usage is TRBJ1-1; the match to TRBD1 covers 8 bases. The CDR3 has 14 residues. The trim removed 0 bases at V and 6 bases at J, leaving 3 bases unmatched. Germline V gene sequence: CDR1 LNHDA, CDR2 SQIVND (reference sequence).

This clone was observed a few times. The chain recombines TRBV14 with TRBJ2-7; TRBD1 aligns across 7 bases. This CDR3 region has 16 residues. V lost 2 bases and J lost 0; bases outside the gene matches: 7. Germline V gene sequence: CDR1 SGHDN, CDR2 FVKESK. The CDR3 spells CASSQKTGSISYEQYF. The DNA of the CDR3 is TGTGCCAGCAGCCAAAAGACAGGGTCTATCTCCTACGAGCAGTACTTC.

The chain recombines TRBV9 with TRBJ2-2, with D possibly TRBD2 on 5 matching bases. This CDR3 is 16 amino acids long. Germline assignment: CDR1 SGDLS and CDR2 YYNGEE. The V and J ends lost 3 bases and 5 bases respectively, with 17 bases between them. DNA for the CDR3: TGTGCCAGCAGCGGAACCGGGAAAAAATCAACCGGGGAGCTGTTTTTT. It yields the protein CASSGTGKKSTGELFF. The full variable domain, with the rest looked up from reference TRBV9 and TRBJ2-2, is DSGVTQTPKHLITATGQRVTLRCSPRSGDLSVYWYQQSLDQGLQFLIQYYNGEERAKGNILERFSAQQFPDLHSELNLSSLELGDSALYFCASSGTGKKSTGELFFGEGSRLTVL.

As concerns this clone: The same CDR3 can be traced to other DNA sequences in this sample. This rearrangement joins TRBV19 to TRBJ1-5; weak D call: TRBD1 (5 bases). Trimming took 5 bases from V and 4 from J, leaving 12 bases between them. CDR1 and CDR2 (germline): LNHDA, SQIVND (reference sequence). The CDR3 covers 14 residues. The CDR3 region is CASSPSGGNQPQHF. The CDR3 bases are TGTGCCAGTAGTCCCTCGGGGGGAAATCAGCCCCAGCATTTT.

The gene calls are TRBV7-6 and TRBJ2-1; D might be TRBD2 (6 bases). This CDR3 is built from 17 residues. In germline, CDR1 is SGHVS, CDR2 FNYEAQ. Trimming took 2 bases from V and 10 from J, leaving 24 bases between them. CDR3 protein: CASSLSGGFAGFREQFF. The CDR3 nucleotides are TGTGCCAGCAGCTTATCCGGGGGTTTTGCGGGCTTTAGGGAGCAGTTCTTC.

The chain employs TRBV5-6 and TRBJ2-5; 9 bases align to TRBD2. The end of the DNA is better explained by TRBJ2-7, so the J call may be wrong. In germline, CDR1 is SGHDT, CDR2 YYEEEE. This CDR3 has 17 amino acids. CDR3 sequence: CASSLVTSGKSSYEQYF. The CDR3 DNA reads TGTGCCAGCAGCTTGGTGACTAGCGGAAAGAGCTCCTACGAGCAGTACTTC.

The chain couples TRBV6-5 to TRBJ2-3; 7 positions agree with TRBD1. Per germline, CDR1 MNHEY and CDR2 SVGAGI. J lost 2 bases, V lost 2 bases, and 1 base had no gene match. This CDR3 is 14 amino acids long. The CDR3 DNA reads as TGTGCCAGCAGTTACGGGACAGCCACAGATACGCAGTATTTT. Translation gives CASSYGTATDTQYF.

The CDR3 sequence: CASSLYRVSYYGYTF. The CDR3 nucleotides read TGTGCCAGCAGTTTATACAGGGTCTCCTACTATGGCTACACCTTC. The V gene is TRBV28, the J gene TRBJ1-2, with a tentative D call TRBD1 (6 bases). V lost 1 base and J 3 bases, leaving 12 bases between the germline ends. CDR1 and CDR2 from the germline V gene are MDHEN and SYDVKM. The CDR3 sequence is 15 residues long.

This clone was counted a single time. This chain connects TRBV5-8 to TRBJ2-7; D possibly corresponds to TRBD2 (6 bases). The V gene's germline CDR1 is SGHTS and CDR2 YDEGEE. The CDR3 runs to 12 residues. Trimming cost V 4 bases and J 4 bases, with 9 bases left between them. Here the CDR3 reads CASSRTKYEQYF. CDR3 DNA sequence: TGTGCCAGCAGCAGGACTAAGTACGAGCAGTACTTC.

This clone was seen only a few times. This chain uses TRBV5-6 with TRBJ2-7, with 9 bases that match TRBD2. This CDR3 is built from 16 residues. The germline V gene has CDR1 SGHDT and CDR2 YYEEEE. With 4 bases clipped from V and 6 bases from J, the junction kept 14 bases outside the gene matches. CDR3 sequence reads: CASSERPGTSSSEQYF. CDR3 in DNA: TGTGCCAGCAGCGAGCGCCCCGGGACTAGCAGTTCCGAGCAGTACTTC.

The chain couples TRBV27 to TRBJ2-3; D might be TRBD2 (6 bases). V lost 3 bases to trimming and J lost 0 bases, with 16 bases between them. Germline V lookup: CDR1 MNHEY, CDR2 SMNVEV (reference sequence). The CDR3 runs 17 residues. CDR3 DNA sequence: TGTGCCAGCAGTTTCCGCGGGACGGACGGTAGCACAGATACGCAGTATTTT. Translating it yields CASSFRGTDGSTDTQYF.

The V call is TRBV5-1, the J call TRBJ1-2; a possible D gene is TRBD1 (5 bases). The V end lost 3 bases, the J end lost 5 bases, and 14 bases lay between the germline ends. This CDR3 comprises 14 residues. CDR1 and CDR2 (germline): SGHRS, YFSETQ. The CDR3 DNA follows: TGCGCCAGCAGCTCCGGGGGGGAACCTTATGGCTACACCTTC. It specifies CASSSGGEPYGYTF. Complete variable domain (other parts from reference TRBV5-1 and TRBJ1-2): KAGVTQTPRYLIKTRGQQVTLSCSPISGHRSVSWYQQTPGQGLQFLFEYFSETQRNKGNFPGRFSGRQFSNSRSEMNVSTLELGDSALYLCASSSGGEPYGYTFGSGTRLTVV.